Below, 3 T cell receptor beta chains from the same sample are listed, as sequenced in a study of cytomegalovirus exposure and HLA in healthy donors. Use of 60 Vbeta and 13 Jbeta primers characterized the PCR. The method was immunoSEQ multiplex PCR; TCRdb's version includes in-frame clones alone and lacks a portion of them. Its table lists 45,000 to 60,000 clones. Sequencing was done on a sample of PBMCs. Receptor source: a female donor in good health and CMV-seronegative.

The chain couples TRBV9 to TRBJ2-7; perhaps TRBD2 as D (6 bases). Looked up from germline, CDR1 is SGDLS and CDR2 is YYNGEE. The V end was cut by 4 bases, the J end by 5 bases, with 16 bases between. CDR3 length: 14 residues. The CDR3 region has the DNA TGTGCCAGCAGCCCTCGCGGGGTAACGGACGAGCAGTACTTC. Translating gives CASSPRGVTDEQYF.

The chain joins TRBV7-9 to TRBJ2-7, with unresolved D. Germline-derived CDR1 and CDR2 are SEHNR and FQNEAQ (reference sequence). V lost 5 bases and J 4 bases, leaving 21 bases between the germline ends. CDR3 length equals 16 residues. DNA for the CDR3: TGTGCCAGCAGCCCAAAGTATAGAATATCCCTGTACGAGCAGTACTTC. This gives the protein CASSPKYRISLYEQYF.

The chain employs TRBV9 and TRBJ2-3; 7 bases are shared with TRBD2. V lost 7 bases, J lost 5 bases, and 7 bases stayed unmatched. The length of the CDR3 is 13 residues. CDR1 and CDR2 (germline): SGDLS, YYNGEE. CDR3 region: CASGGGTGDTQYF. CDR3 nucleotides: TGTGCCAGCGGGGGAGGGACCGGAGATACGCAGTATTTT.